Each of the 30 T cell receptor beta chains below was sequenced from the same sample in a study of blood T cell repertoires in COVID-19. The method was immunoSEQ multiplex PCR; TCRdb's version includes in-frame clones alone and lacks a portion of them. Among approximately 300,000 clones listed, around 87% were seen once. Sequencing input: peripheral blood. The receptors were sampled from a woman between 50 and 59 years old with active or convalescent COVID-19.

This clone was seen a few times. The chain joins TRBV5-5 to TRBJ2-5, with 13 bases fitting TRBD2. J was trimmed by 1 base and V by 4 bases; bases with no gene match: 4. The germline V gene has CDR1 SGHKS and CDR2 YYEKEE (reference sequence). The CDR3 totals 16 residues. The CDR3 region is CASSPTSGRGQETQYF. The CDR3 DNA follows: TGTGCCAGCAGCCCAACTAGCGGGAGGGGCCAAGAGACCCAGTACTTC. Filled out from reference TRBV5-5 and TRBJ2-5, the complete variable domain reads DAGVTQSPTHLIKTRGQQVTLRCSPISGHKSVSWYQQVLGQGPQFIFQYYEKEERGRGNFPDRFSARQFPNYSSELNVNALLLGDSALYLCASSPTSGRGQETQYFGPGTRLLVL.

This chain links TRBV28 with TRBJ1-2; TRBD1 matches 8 bases. Germline CDR1 and CDR2: MDHEN and SYDVKM. Trimming at V came to 5 bases and at J to 1 base, leaving 12 bases not matched to a gene. This CDR3 region has 17 residues. The CDR3 DNA is TGTGCCAGCAGTGGGGGGGGACAGGACGCTTTTAACTATGGCTACACCTTC. Encoded protein: CASSGGGQDAFNYGYTF.

The rearrangement links TRBV15 to TRBJ2-2, with D possibly matching TRBD2 (5 bases). V was shortened by 6 bases and J by 4 bases, with 15 bases between the two germline ends. The germline V gene has CDR1 LNHNV and CDR2 YYDKDF (reference sequence). This CDR3 is built from 15 residues. The CDR3 here is CATSYGRGITGELFF. The CDR3 DNA follows: TGTGCCACCAGTTACGGACGGGGAATCACCGGGGAGCTGTTTTTT.

The sample holds one count of this clone. V gene TRBV28 combines with J gene TRBJ1-2, with 8 bases matching TRBD1. The CDR3 length is 14 residues. Germline V gene lookup returns CDR1 MDHEN and CDR2 SYDVKM. J was trimmed by 3 bases and V by 10 bases; bases with no gene match: 10. The CDR3 sequence: CATTHRGGDYGYTF. The CDR3 nucleotides are TGTGCCACCACCCACAGGGGGGGTGACTATGGCTACACCTTC.

V and J are TRBV5-4 and TRBJ1-3, with TRBD1 matching 8 bases. With V trimmed by 4 bases and J by 1 base, 7 bases remained unmatched. Germline V gene data show CDR1 as SGHNT and CDR2 as YYREEE (reference sequence). The CDR3 sequence is 16 residues long. DNA for the CDR3: TGTGCCAGCAGCCAACAGGGGGTAAGGTCTGGAAACACCATATATTTT. It translates to CASSQQGVRSGNTIYF.

This rearrangement joins TRBV6-1 to TRBJ2-7, with a possible D match to TRBD1 (6 bases). There are 14 residues in the CDR3. Germline CDR1 is MNHNS and CDR2 is SASEGT. The ends were cut back, 1 base at V and 5 bases at J, with 12 bases in the middle. CDR3 nucleotides: TGTGCCAGCAGTGAAGTCTCAGGGGAAGACGAGCAGTACTTC. It yields the protein CASSEVSGEDEQYF.

The J gene is TRBJ2-1, the V gene TRBV5-4; 8 positions match TRBD2. Germline trimming cut 6 bases from V and 3 bases from J; bases unmatched to any gene: 8. The CDR3 has 15 amino acids. Per germline, CDR1 SGHNT and CDR2 YYREEE (reference sequence). Here the CDR3 DNA reads TGTGCCAGCACCGTCGGGACTAGTTTCTACAATGAGCAGTTCTTC. As protein: CASTVGTSFYNEQFF.

V is TRBV2 and J is TRBJ1-6; perhaps TRBD1 as D (6 bases). This CDR3 is 15 amino acids long. The V and J ends lost 6 bases and 7 bases respectively, with 16 bases between them. CDR1 SNHLY and CDR2 FYNNEI come from the germline V gene. CDR3 sequence: CASRGGSGTNSPLHF. The DNA of the CDR3 is TGTGCCAGCAGAGGGGGTAGCGGGACGAATTCACCCCTCCACTTT.

J is TRBJ1-2 and V is TRBV5-1; possibly TRBD1 for D (5 bases). The CDR3 runs to 14 residues. V dropped 0 bases and J dropped 4 bases, with 10 bases sitting between them. Germline CDR1 SGHRS, CDR2 YFSETQ. The CDR3 bases are TGCGCCAGCAGCTTGGATGTGACAGCCTATGGCTACACCTTC. Its protein is CASSLDVTAYGYTF.

The J gene is TRBJ1-4, the V gene TRBV5-1; 8 nucleotides agree with TRBD1. Germline lookup yields CDR1 SGHRS and CDR2 YFSETQ. With V trimmed by 4 bases and J by 2 bases, 13 bases remained unmatched. The CDR3 spans 18 residues. The CDR3 DNA reads as TGCGCCAGCAGCCTCGGCCGGACAGGGACCAAGACTAATGAAAAACTGTTTTTT. Translated, it gives CASSLGRTGTKTNEKLFF.

The chain has TRBV6-6 and TRBJ2-7; D ambiguous. The CDR3 has 13 residues. V lost 2 bases, J lost 3 bases, and 8 bases lay in between. Germline V lookup: CDR1 MNHNY, CDR2 SVGAGI (reference sequence). CDR3 region: CASSYVEFYEQYF. Written as DNA, the CDR3 is TGTGCCAGCAGTTACGTAGAATTCTACGAGCAGTACTTC.

The rearrangement joins TRBV27 to TRBJ2-1, with 8 positions matching TRBD2. The CDR3 extends over 16 amino acids. Trimming at V came to 5 bases and at J to 0 bases, leaving 6 bases not matched to a gene. Germline assignment: CDR1 MNHEY and CDR2 SMNVEV (reference sequence). CDR3 coding DNA: TGTGCCAGCAGTCCCTTGACTAGCGCCTCCTACAATGAGCAGTTCTTC. Amino acid sequence: CASSPLTSASYNEQFF.

The rearrangement joins TRBV5-4 to TRBJ2-3, with a possible D match to TRBD2 (5 bases). This CDR3 comprises 17 residues. Per germline, CDR1 SGHNT and CDR2 YYREEE (reference sequence). Trimming removed 0 bases from V and 2 bases from J, with 16 bases in between. The CDR3 sequence: CASSLGAGLANTDTQYF. Written as DNA, the CDR3 is TGTGCCAGCAGCTTGGGGGCGGGTCTAGCAAACACAGATACGCAGTATTTT.

The chain carries TRBV4-3 and TRBJ2-7, with 13 bases fitting TRBD2. CDR3 size: 17 residues. V lost 1 base and J lost 2; bases outside the gene matches: 5. Per the germline V gene, CDR1 is LGHNA and CDR2 is YSLEER. The DNA for the CDR3 is TGCGCCAGCAGCCAAGTAAAACTAGCGGGAGGGCCCTACGAGCAGTACTTC. It specifies CASSQVKLAGGPYEQYF.

The rearrangement links TRBV19 to TRBJ2-3; tentatively, D is TRBD1 (6 bases). The CDR3 runs 16 residues. Between the trimmed V and J ends, which lost 5 bases and 0 bases, there was a span of 15 bases. CDR1 is LNHDA and CDR2 is SQIVND in the germline V gene (reference sequence). CDR3 bases: TGTGCCAGTAGTTCAAGGACAGCGTCTAGCACAGATACGCAGTATTTT. Translated, it gives CASSSRTASSTDTQYF.

The chain is built from TRBV25-1 and TRBJ2-5; 8 bases line up with TRBD2. Germline V lookup: CDR1 MGHDK, CDR2 SYGVNS. V gave up 1 base and J gave up 4 bases; unmatched junction bases: 14. The CDR3 covers 18 residues. CDR3 in DNA: TGTGCCAGCAGTGAATTTGTCGGGACCTATAGCGGGACAGAGACCCAGTACTTC. Its protein product is CASSEFVGTYSGTETQYF.

The chain employs TRBV4-2 and TRBJ1-6; D gene unclear. The ends were cut back, 8 bases at V and 8 bases at J, with 19 bases in the middle. Germline values: CDR1 LGHNA, CDR2 YNFKEQ. This CDR3 spans 15 amino acids. The CDR3 sequence is CASALEEGAYSPLHF. As DNA, the CDR3 is TGTGCCAGCGCGTTGGAAGAGGGCGCATATTCACCCCTCCACTTT.

The chain uses TRBV7-2 and TRBJ1-2, with D unclear. The CDR3 runs to 17 residues. Germline-derived CDR1 and CDR2 are SGHTA and FQGNSA. Trimming left V 5 bases short and J 4 bases short, with 23 bases between. This CDR3 reads CASSPTTERALLYGYTF. In DNA, the CDR3 is TGTGCCAGCAGCCCAACCACTGAGAGGGCCCTCCTCTATGGCTACACCTTC.

This chain uses TRBV30 with TRBJ1-1, with 7 nucleotides matching TRBD1. CDR1 GTSNPN and CDR2 SVGIG come from the germline V gene (reference sequence). This CDR3 is built from 15 residues. The V and J ends lost 2 bases and 6 bases, in that order; junction bases with no gene match: 12. CDR3 in DNA: TGTGCCTGGAGTCTACAGCGCAGGGGGGTCGCTGAAGCTTTCTTT. Protein: CAWSLQRRGVAEAFF.

The gene calls are TRBV18 and TRBJ1-4, with D uncertain. V was shortened by 0 bases and J by 7 bases, with 6 bases between the two germline ends. This CDR3 region has 13 residues. Germline V CDR1 and CDR2: KGHSH, LQKENI. This chain's CDR3 is CASSPPWPEKLFF. The CDR3 DNA follows: TGTGCCAGCTCACCACCGTGGCCTGAAAAACTGTTTTTT.

The chain is built from TRBV12-5 and TRBJ2-1, with 9 bases aligning to TRBD2. Per the germline V gene, CDR1 is LGHNT and CDR2 is FRNRAP. J lost 4 bases, V lost 3 bases, and 7 bases had no gene match. The CDR3 has 16 amino acids. CDR3 protein: CASGLGSGGTYNEQFF. In DNA, the CDR3 is TGTGCTAGTGGTTTAGGCAGCGGGGGGACTTACAATGAGCAGTTCTTC.

V usage is TRBV5-1 and J usage is TRBJ1-2; the match to TRBD1 covers 8 bases. CDR1 is SGHRS, CDR2 YFSETQ, per germline. V lost 4 bases to trimming and J lost 0 bases; unmatched junction nucleotides: 2. This CDR3 comprises 14 residues. The CDR3, as DNA: TGCGCCAGCAGCCCGGGACAGGCTAACTATGGCTACACCTTC. Translated: CASSPGQANYGYTF. The variable domain in full, completed from reference TRBV5-1 and TRBJ1-2, reads KAGVTQTPRYLIKTRGQQVTLSCSPISGHRSVSWYQQTPGQGLQFLFEYFSETQRNKGNFPGRFSGRQFSNSRSEMNVSTLELGDSALYLCASSPGQANYGYTFGSGTRLTVV.

V usage is TRBV10-3 and J usage is TRBJ2-7; 8 bases line up with TRBD2. The CDR3 runs to 13 residues. The V gene's germline CDR1 is ENHRY and CDR2 SYGVKD. J lost 2 bases, V lost 4 bases, and 1 base had no gene match. CDR3 DNA: TGTGCCATCAGTGCGGGACTAGCCTACGAGCAGTACTTC. Its protein is CAISAGLAYEQYF.

V gene TRBV4-1 combines with J gene TRBJ2-1; 10 bases align to TRBD2. Trimming removed 4 bases from V and 5 bases from J; junction bases left unmatched: 11. The CDR3 runs to 17 residues. From germline, CDR1 is MGHRA and CDR2 YSYEKL. The CDR3 nucleotides are TGCGCCAGCAGCCCCTTCTTAGCGGGAGGAAGCCACAATGAGCAGTTCTTC. Protein product: CASSPFLAGGSHNEQFF.

V gene TRBV27 combines with J gene TRBJ2-7; no reliable D call. V lost 7 bases and J 1 base, leaving 11 bases between the germline ends. Germline V gene lookup returns CDR1 MNHEY and CDR2 SMNVEV (reference sequence). The CDR3 totals 13 residues. The CDR3 region has the DNA TGTGCCAGCATGGAACAGCCTTCCTACGAGCAGTACTTC. Protein product: CASMEQPSYEQYF.

The CDR3 DNA is TGTGCCAGCAGTTTGGGCGGGACAGGGGGCAGGTATCAGCCCCAGCATTTT. Protein product: CASSLGGTGGRYQPQHF. This chain connects TRBV28 to TRBJ1-5; TRBD1 agrees at 12 bases. CDR1 and CDR2 (germline): MDHEN, SYDVKM. This CDR3 contains 17 residues. Losses at the gene ends were 3 bases for V and 5 bases for J; bases not matched to a gene: 8.

J is TRBJ2-3 and V is TRBV7-3; D is perhaps TRBD2 (6 bases). The CDR3 loop spans 14 amino acids. V was clipped by 5 bases and J by 6 bases, with 15 bases between them. Per germline, CDR1 SGHTA and CDR2 FQGTGA. CDR3 coding DNA: TGTGCCAGCAGCCAGACTAGGGTCGCGGATACGCAGTATTTT. It translates to CASSQTRVADTQYF.

The chain combines TRBV5-1 with TRBJ2-1; 11 bases map to TRBD2. Germline assignment: CDR1 SGHRS and CDR2 YFSETQ. V trimming: 4 bases; J trimming: 7 bases; junction bases outside the gene matches: 7. The CDR3 loop spans 15 amino acids. The CDR3 nucleotides read TGCGCCAGCAGCCTAATAGCGGGGGGGCAGAATGAGCAGTTCTTC. It codes for CASSLIAGGQNEQFF.

This clone appeared once. J is TRBJ2-1 and V is TRBV28, with 8 bases aligning to TRBD1. CDR3 length equals 14 residues. Trimming took 2 bases from V and 6 from J; bases not matched to a gene: 3. In germline, CDR1 is MDHEN, CDR2 SYDVKM. Written as DNA, the CDR3 is TGTGCCAGCAGTTTAGGGACAGGAATCAATGAGCAGTTCTTC. It translates to CASSLGTGINEQFF.

The chain carries TRBV18 and TRBJ2-7; TRBD1 matches at 11 bases. V trimming: 3 bases; J trimming: 0 bases; junction bases outside the gene matches: 4. Germline CDR1 and CDR2: KGHSH and LQKENI. The length of the CDR3 is 16 residues. Written as DNA, the CDR3 is TGTGCCAGCTCACCGCCGGGGACAGGGGGCTCCTACGAGCAGTACTTC. Translated, it gives CASSPPGTGGSYEQYF. The whole variable domain, filled in from reference TRBV18 and TRBJ2-7, reads NAGVMQNPRHLVRRRGQEARLRCSPMKGHSHVYWYRQLPEEGLKFMVYLQKENIIDESGMPKERFSAEFPKEGPSILRIQQVVRGDSAAYFCASSPPGTGGSYEQYFGPGTRLTVT.